This record concerns one TCR beta chain sequence. It has no known antigen specificity. Base qualities were left out, and no much larger clone turns up one base away. The data derive from a study of T-cell reconstitution after alpha-beta-depleted transplantation in children (dated by TCRdb to the mid-2010s). Turning to the overall study: Using TCR repertoire profiling, the study followed T-cell immune reconstitution in a quantitative way in children after TCRalphabeta/CD19-depleted allogeneic hematopoietic cell transplantation.

The treatment or condition label corresponds to: allogeneic hematopoietic cell transplantation with graft depleted of TCRalphabeta T cells and CD19 B cells. The transplant recipients were children given TCRalphabeta/CD19-depleted allogeneic hematopoietic cell grafts. The CDR3 spans 15 residues, from the cysteine through the phenylalanine. Only the CDR3 region is kept as DNA, spanning 45 bases read in frame from base 1. Deletion took 5 bases off V and 0 bases off J, with a span of 12 bases between the germline ends. From the germline V gene, CDR1 is SGHAT and CDR2 is FQNNGV. What the authors observed across the whole study: In some patients, high TCRbeta diversity at day 60 was attributed to recipient T cells and intrathymic progenitors that had survived conditioning. About two months after transplant, the apparently early recovery of alphabetaT-cell counts reportedly depended on just several hundred clones that had expanded rapidly and came from non-depleted graft cells. Over the following months the frequencies of hyperexpanded clones went down, and after one year T-cell counts and TCRbeta diversity were mostly credited to newly produced T cells.

The library relied on PCR. These reads were obtained on an Illumina HiSeq 2500. To normalize quantification of the TCRbeta repertoire, the TCR libraries were built with molecular barcoding that relied on unique molecular identifiers. TCRdb redid the processing of the public reads, applying fastp at Q25 and MiXCR, and retained in-frame beta chains. Each CDR3 protein gets just one entry, which takes the most common genes and DNA from the rows behind it. The sample includes some 130,000 distinct CDR3 sequences, with 8% to 10% observed a single time. The ten most abundant clones make up about 25% of the sample.

The input for sequencing was PBMCs, mostly from graft donor cells, taken 180 days after TCRalphabeta/CD19-depleted stem cell transplant. The V gene is TRBV11-2 and the J gene is TRBJ2-3, with TRBD1 tentatively as D gene (6 bases match). The sequence was obtained from a girl less than two years old who had a stem cell transplant for combined immunodeficiency, so the T cells may come from the graft donor. The CDR3 sequence is CASSSQGLSTDTQYF. The nucleotides read TGTGCCAGCAGCAGCCAGGGGTTGAGCACAGATACGCAGTATTTT.